The sequence of this T cell receptor beta chain was determined in a study of early T cells in non-severe SARS-CoV-2 infection. TCRdb analysed the 5' RACE reads with MiXCR anew, one entry per CDR3 protein. The sample lists about 50,000 distinct CDR3 sequences; about 9.3% were seen once. The CDR3 extends over 14 amino acids. The V gene's germline CDR1 is MNHEY and CDR2 SVGEGT. Trimming left V 7 bases short and J 3 bases short, with 15 bases between. Sequenced sample: whole blood. This rearrangement joins TRBV6-2 or TRBV6-3 to TRBJ1-1; D call uncertain. The receptor comes from an adult who was a healthcare worker with PCR-confirmed SARS-CoV-2 infection or an uninfected control (not recorded which). The CDR3: CASNPGPGDTEAFF. The CDR3 coding sequence is TGTGCCAGCAACCCAGGCCCCGGGGACACTGAAGCTTTCTTT.